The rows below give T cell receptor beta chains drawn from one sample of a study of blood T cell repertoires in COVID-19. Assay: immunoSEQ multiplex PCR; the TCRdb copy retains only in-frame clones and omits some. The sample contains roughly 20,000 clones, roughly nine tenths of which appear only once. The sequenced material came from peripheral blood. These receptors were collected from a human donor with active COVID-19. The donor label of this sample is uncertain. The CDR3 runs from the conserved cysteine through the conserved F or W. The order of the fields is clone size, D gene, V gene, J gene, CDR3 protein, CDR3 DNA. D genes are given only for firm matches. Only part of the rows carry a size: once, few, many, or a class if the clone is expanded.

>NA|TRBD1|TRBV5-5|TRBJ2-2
CASSFGTENTGELFF
TGTGCCAGCAGCTTCGGGACAGAGAACACCGGGGAGCTGTTTTTT
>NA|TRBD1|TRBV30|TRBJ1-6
CAWSSGQESSPLHF
TGTGCCTGGAGTTCGGGACAGGAGTCTTCACCCCTCCACTTT
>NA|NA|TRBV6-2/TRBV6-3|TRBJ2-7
CASSSRLKPHYEQYF
TGTGCCAGCAGTTCCCGACTGAAACCTCACTACGAGCAGTACTTC
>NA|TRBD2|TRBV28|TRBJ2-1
CASSLSRQRGGYNEQFF
TGTGCCAGCAGCCTTAGTCGACAGAGGGGAGGGTACAATGAGCAGTTCTTC
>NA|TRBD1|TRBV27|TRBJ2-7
CASSQGQGTYEQYF
TGTGCCAGCAGTCAGGGACAGGGGACCTACGAGCAGTACTTC
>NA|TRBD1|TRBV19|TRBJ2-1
CASSMPDREWNEQFF
TGTGCCAGTAGTATGCCGGACAGGGAATGGAATGAGCAGTTCTTC
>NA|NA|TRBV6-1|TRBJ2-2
CASSDPEGQGNTGELFF
TGTGCCAGCAGTGATCCTGAAGGTCAGGGGAACACCGGGGAGCTGTTTTTT
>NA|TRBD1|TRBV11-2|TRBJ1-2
CASSSFGTGSRFSGGYTF
TGTGCCAGCAGCTCTTTTGGGACAGGGTCCCGCTTTTCGGGTGGCTACACCTTC
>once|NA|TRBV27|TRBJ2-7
CASSFRRLSYEQYF
TGTGCCAGCAGTTTTAGGCGACTCTCCTACGAGCAGTACTTC
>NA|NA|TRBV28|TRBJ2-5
CASSFQGGGETQYF
TGTGCCAGCAGTTTCCAGGGAGGAGGGGAGACCCAGTACTTC
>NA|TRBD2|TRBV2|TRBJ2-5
CASSLGTSGGQETQYF
TGTGCCAGCAGTTTGGGGACTAGCGGGGGTCAAGAGACCCAGTACTTC
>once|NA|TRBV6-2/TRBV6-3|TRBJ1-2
CASSQDRNYGYTF
TGTGCCAGCAGCCAGGACAGAAACTATGGCTACACCTTC
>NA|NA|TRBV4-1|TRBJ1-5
CASSQDQVPQPQHF
TGCGCCAGCAGCCAAGATCAGGTACCTCAGCCCCAGCATTTT
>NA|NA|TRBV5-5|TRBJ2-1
CASSAGVGNEQFF
TGTGCCAGCAGCGCAGGGGTGGGCAATGAGCAGTTCTTC
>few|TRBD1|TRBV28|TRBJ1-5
CASSLLGQGVQPQHF
TGTGCCAGCAGTTTATTGGGACAGGGGGTTCAGCCCCAGCATTTT
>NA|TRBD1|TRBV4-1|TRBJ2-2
CASSRGQGADTGELFF
TGCGCCAGCAGCCGGGGACAGGGGGCTGACACCGGGGAGCTGTTTTTT
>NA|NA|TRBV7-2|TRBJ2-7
CASTKTSRVGEQYF
TGTGCCAGCACAAAGACATCCAGGGTGGGCGAGCAGTACTTC
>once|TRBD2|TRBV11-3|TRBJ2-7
CASSRLAGATEQYF
TGTGCCAGCTCTCGACTAGCGGGGGCAACCGAGCAGTACTTC
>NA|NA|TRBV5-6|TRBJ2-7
CASSFGAGNEQYF
TGTGCCAGCAGCTTTGGGGCAGGGAACGAGCAGTACTTC
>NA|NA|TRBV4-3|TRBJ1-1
CASSQEGKNTEAFF
TGCGCCAGCAGCCAGGAGGGGAAGAACACTGAAGCTTTCTTT
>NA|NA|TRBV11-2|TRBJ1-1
CASSQDRNTEAFF
TGTGCCAGCAGCCAGGACAGGAACACTGAAGCTTTCTTT
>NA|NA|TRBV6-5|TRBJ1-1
CASSIGGYTEAFF
TGTGCCAGTAGCATCGGGGGTTACACTGAAGCTTTCTTT
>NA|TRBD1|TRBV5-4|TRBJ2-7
CASSSVPPGQGHYEQYF
TGTGCCAGCAGCTCTGTCCCCCCGGGACAGGGACACTACGAGCAGTACTTC
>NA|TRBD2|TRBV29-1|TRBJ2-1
CSVGSWVGGVSWNNEQFF
TGCAGCGTTGGTTCGTGGGTCGGGGGGGTCTCCTGGAACAATGAGCAGTTCTTC
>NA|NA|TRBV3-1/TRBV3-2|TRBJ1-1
CASSHPIRGDTEAFF
TGTGCCAGCAGCCATCCCATTCGGGGGGACACTGAAGCTTTCTTT
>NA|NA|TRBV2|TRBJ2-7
CASSEIMRQGGEQYF
TGTGCCAGCAGTGAAATAATGCGGCAGGGTGGCGAGCAGTACTTC
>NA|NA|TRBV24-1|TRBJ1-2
CATSDASDSFGYGYTF
TGTGCCACCAGTGACGCCTCGGACAGTTTCGGCTATGGCTACACCTTC
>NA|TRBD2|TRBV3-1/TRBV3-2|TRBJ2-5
CASSQNIRTSGRTKGETQYF
TGTGCCAGCAGCCAAAATATTAGGACTAGCGGGCGTACGAAGGGAGAGACCCAGTACTTC
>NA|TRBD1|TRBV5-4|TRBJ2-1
CASSLHHGTGPFYEQFF
TGTGCCAGCAGCCTGCATCACGGGACAGGGCCTTTCTATGAGCAGTTCTTC
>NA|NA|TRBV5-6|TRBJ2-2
CASSLGVASTNTGELFF
TGTGCCAGCAGCTTGGGGGTAGCAAGTACGAACACCGGGGAGCTGTTTTTT
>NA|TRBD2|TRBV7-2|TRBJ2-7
CASRAYIASGPYEQYF
TGTGCCAGCAGAGCTTATATAGCTAGCGGTCCCTACGAGCAGTACTTC
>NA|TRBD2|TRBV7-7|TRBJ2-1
CASSLAGTSGDEQFF
TGTGCTAGCAGCTTAGCCGGGACTAGCGGTGATGAGCAGTTCTTC
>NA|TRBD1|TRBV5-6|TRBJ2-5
CASSKDRGVQETQYF
TGTGCCAGCAGCAAAGACAGGGGAGTCCAAGAGACCCAGTACTTC
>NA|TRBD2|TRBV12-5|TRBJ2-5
CASGPLAGASETQYF
TGTGCTAGTGGTCCACTAGCGGGAGCTAGTGAGACCCAGTACTTC
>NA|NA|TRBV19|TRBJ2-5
CASSPKGQETQYF
TGTGCCAGTAGTCCCAAGGGGCAAGAGACCCAGTACTTC
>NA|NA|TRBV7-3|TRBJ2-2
CASSLDIGELFF
TGTGCCAGCAGCTTGGACATCGGGGAGCTGTTTTTT
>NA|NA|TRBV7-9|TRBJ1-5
CASSLSANQPQHF
TGTGCCAGCAGCTTAAGCGCCAATCAGCCCCAGCATTTT
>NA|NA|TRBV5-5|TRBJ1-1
CASRPGWGNTEAFF
TGTGCCAGCAGACCAGGGTGGGGGAACACTGAAGCTTTCTTT
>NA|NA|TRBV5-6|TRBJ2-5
CASSFSAGRSLETQYF
TGTGCCAGCAGCTTCAGCGCGGGGCGTTCCTTGGAGACCCAGTACTTC
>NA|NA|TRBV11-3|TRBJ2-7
CASSLGQFYEQYF
TGTGCCAGCAGCTTAGGCCAGTTCTACGAGCAGTACTTC
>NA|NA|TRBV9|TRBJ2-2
CASTKSDLTTGELFF
TGTGCCAGCACCAAGTCAGACTTGACCACCGGGGAGCTGTTTTTT
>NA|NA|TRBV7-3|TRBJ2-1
CASSLFRDTWNEQFF
TGTGCCAGCAGCTTATTTAGGGACACGTGGAATGAGCAGTTCTTC
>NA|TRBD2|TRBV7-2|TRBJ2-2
CASSIGLANTGELFF
TGTGCCAGCAGCATAGGACTAGCGAACACCGGGGAGCTGTTTTTT
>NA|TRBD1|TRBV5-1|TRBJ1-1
CASSRGQGTTEAFF
TGCGCCAGCAGCCGCGGACAGGGGACCACTGAAGCTTTCTTT
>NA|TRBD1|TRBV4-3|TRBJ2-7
CASSQTTGTGYSYEQYF
TGCGCCAGCAGCCAGACTACCGGGACAGGTTACTCCTACGAGCAGTACTTC
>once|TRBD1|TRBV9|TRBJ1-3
CASSVAGTGRAGNTIYF
TGTGCCAGCAGCGTAGCTGGGACAGGGAGAGCTGGAAACACCATATATTTT
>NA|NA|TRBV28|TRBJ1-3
CASSLLGGQGNTIYF
TGTGCCAGCAGTTTATTGGGGGGGCAAGGAAACACCATATATTTT
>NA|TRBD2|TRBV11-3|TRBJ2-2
CASSLSPGLARTGELFF
TGTGCCAGCAGCTTATCCCCCGGACTAGCGAGGACCGGGGAGCTGTTTTTT
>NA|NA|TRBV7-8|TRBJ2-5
CASSLGVFAGRGETQYF
TGTGCCAGCAGCTTAGGGGTTTTTGCAGGAAGGGGGGAGACCCAGTACTTC
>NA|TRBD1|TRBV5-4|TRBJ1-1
CASSAQTGRAEAFF
TGTGCCAGCAGTGCCCAGACAGGGCGGGCTGAAGCTTTCTTT
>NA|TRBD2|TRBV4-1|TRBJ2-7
CASSQAGGRTPEQYF
TGCGCCAGCAGCCAAGCGGGCGGGAGGACACCCGAGCAGTACTTC
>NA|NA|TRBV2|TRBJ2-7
CASSEPNSYEQYF
TGTGCCAGCAGTGAACCCAACTCCTACGAGCAGTACTTC